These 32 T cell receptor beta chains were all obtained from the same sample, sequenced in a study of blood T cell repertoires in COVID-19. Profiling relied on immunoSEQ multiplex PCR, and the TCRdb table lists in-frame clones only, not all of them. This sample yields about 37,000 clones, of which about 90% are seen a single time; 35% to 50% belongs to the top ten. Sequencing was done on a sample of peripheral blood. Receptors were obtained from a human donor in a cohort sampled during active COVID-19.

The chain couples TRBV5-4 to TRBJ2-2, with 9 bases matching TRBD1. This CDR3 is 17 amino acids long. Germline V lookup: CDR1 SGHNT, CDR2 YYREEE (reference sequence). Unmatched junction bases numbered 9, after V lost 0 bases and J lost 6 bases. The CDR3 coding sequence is TGTGCCAGCAGCTTGGGATCTATGGGACAGGGAGCCGGGGAGCTGTTTTTT. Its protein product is CASSLGSMGQGAGELFF.

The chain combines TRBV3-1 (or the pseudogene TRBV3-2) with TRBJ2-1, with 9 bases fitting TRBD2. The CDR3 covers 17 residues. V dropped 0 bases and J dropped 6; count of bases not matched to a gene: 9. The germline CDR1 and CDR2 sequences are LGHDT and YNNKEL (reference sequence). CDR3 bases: TGTGCCAGCAGCCAAGATCGGTTAGCGGGGGCCCTCAATGAGCAGTTCTTC. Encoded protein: CASSQDRLAGALNEQFF.

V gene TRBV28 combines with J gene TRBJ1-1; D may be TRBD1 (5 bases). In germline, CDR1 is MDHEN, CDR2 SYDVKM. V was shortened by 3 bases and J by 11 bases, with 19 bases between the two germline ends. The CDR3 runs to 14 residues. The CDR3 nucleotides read TGTGCCAGCAGTTTTCTCCAGGGTTCAGGTGAGGCTTTCTTT. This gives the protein CASSFLQGSGEAFF.

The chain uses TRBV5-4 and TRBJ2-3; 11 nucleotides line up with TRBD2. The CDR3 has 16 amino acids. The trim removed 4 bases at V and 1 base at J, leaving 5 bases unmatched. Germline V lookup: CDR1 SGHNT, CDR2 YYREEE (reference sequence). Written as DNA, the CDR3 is TGTGCCAGCAGCGCCCGACTAGCGGGACGCACAGATACGCAGTATTTT. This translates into CASSARLAGRTDTQYF.

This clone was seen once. CDR3 DNA sequence: TGTGCCAGCAGCCAAGCTACAGGAATTAGCCAGCCCCAGCATTTT. It translates to CASSQATGISQPQHF. The V and J genes are TRBV3-1 (or the pseudogene TRBV3-2) and TRBJ1-5; tentative D call: TRBD1 (5 bases). V was clipped by 1 base and J by 7 bases, with 14 bases between them. The CDR3 is 15 residues long. CDR1 is LGHDT, CDR2 YNNKEL, per germline (reference sequence).

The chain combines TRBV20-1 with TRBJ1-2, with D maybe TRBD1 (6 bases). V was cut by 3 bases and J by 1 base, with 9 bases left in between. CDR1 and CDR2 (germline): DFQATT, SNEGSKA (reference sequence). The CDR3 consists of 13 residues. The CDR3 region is CSASRQDNYGYTF. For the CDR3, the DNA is TGCAGTGCTAGTAGACAGGATAACTATGGCTACACCTTC.

As DNA, the CDR3 is TGTGCCAGCAGCAAACTAAAAACCGGGACAGGTCCCTCCTACGAGCAGTACTTC. It codes for CASSKLKTGTGPSYEQYF. J is TRBJ2-7 and V is TRBV7-8; 8 bases line up with TRBD1. Looked up from germline, CDR1 is SGHVS and CDR2 is FQNEAQ. V lost 5 bases and J lost 0; bases outside the gene matches: 15. This CDR3 spans 18 amino acids.

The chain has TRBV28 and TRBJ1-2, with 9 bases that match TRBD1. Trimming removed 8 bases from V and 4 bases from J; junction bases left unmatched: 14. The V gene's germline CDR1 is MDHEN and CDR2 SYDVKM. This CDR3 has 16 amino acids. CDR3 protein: CASSTSGTGLLYGYTF. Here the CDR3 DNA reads TGTGCCAGCTCCACCTCCGGGACAGGGCTTCTCTATGGCTACACCTTC.

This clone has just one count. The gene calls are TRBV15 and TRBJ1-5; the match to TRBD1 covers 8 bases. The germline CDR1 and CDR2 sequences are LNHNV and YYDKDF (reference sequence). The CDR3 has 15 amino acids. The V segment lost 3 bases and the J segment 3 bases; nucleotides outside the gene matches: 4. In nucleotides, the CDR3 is TGTGCCACCAGCAGCAGGGGGCAAGACAATCAGCCCCAGCATTTT. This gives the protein CATSSRGQDNQPQHF.

In DNA, the CDR3 is TGTGCCACCGAAAGGACTGGGTCGGGCTACGAGCAGTACTTC. It yields the protein CATERTGSGYEQYF. This chain uses TRBV28 with TRBJ2-7, with D perhaps matching TRBD2 (5 bases). Germline values: CDR1 MDHEN, CDR2 SYDVKM. The germline V and J ends were trimmed by 10 bases and 3 bases, with 19 bases remaining between them. The CDR3 sequence is 14 residues long.

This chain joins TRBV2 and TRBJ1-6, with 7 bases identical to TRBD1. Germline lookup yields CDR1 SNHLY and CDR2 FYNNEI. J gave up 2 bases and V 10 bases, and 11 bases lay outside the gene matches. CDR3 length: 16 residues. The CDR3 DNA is TGTGCCATTACGGACACAGGGGAAACCTATAATTCACCCCTCCACTTT. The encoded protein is CAITDTGETYNSPLHF.

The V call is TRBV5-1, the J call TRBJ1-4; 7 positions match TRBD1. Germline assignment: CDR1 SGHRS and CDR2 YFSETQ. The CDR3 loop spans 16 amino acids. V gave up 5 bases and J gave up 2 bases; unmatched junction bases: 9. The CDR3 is CASRLQGSGTNEKLFF. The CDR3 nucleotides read TGCGCCAGCAGGCTACAGGGGTCGGGGACTAATGAAAAACTGTTTTTT. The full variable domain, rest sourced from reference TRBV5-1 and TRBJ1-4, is KAGVTQTPRYLIKTRGQQVTLSCSPISGHRSVSWYQQTPGQGLQFLFEYFSETQRNKGNFPGRFSGRQFSNSRSEMNVSTLELGDSALYLCASRLQGSGTNEKLFFGSGTQLSVL.

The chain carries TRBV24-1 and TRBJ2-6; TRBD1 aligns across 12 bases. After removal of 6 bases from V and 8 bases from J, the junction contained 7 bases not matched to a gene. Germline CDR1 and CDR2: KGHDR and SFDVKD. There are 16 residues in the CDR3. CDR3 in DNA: TGTGCCACCAGTATTTCCGGGACAGGGGGCTCCAACGTCCTGACTTTC. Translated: CATSISGTGGSNVLTF.

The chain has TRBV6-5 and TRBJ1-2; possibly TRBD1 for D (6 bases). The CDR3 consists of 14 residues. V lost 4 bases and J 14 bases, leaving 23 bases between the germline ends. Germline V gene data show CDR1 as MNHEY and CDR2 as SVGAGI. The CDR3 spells CASSLGGGALSNTF. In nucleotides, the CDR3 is TGTGCCAGCAGTTTGGGCGGGGGGGCCCTATCTAATACCTTC.

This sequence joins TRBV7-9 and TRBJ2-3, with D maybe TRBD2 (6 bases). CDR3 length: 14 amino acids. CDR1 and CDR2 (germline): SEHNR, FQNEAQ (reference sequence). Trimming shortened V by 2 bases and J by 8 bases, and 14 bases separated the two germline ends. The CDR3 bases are TGTGCCAGCAGCTTATCATCTACAGCGGGTACGCAGTATTTT. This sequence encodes CASSLSSTAGTQYF.

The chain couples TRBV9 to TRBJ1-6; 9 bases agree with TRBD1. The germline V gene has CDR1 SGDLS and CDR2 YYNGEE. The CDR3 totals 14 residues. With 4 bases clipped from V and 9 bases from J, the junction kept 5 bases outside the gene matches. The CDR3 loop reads CASSQGTGFSPLHF. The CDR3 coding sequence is TGTGCCAGCAGCCAGGGGACAGGGTTTTCACCCCTCCACTTT.

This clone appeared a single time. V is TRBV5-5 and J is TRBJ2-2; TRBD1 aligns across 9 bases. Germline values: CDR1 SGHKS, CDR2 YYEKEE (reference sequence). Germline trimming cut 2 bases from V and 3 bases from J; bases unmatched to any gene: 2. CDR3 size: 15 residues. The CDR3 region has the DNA TGTGCCAGCAGCTTCCGACAGGGGGACACCGGGGAGCTGTTTTTT. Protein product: CASSFRQGDTGELFF.

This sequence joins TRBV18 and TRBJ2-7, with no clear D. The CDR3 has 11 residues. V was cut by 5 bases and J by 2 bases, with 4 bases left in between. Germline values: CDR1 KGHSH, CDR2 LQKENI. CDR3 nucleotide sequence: TGTGCCAGCTCAGCGACCTACGAGCAGTACTTC. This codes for CASSATYEQYF.

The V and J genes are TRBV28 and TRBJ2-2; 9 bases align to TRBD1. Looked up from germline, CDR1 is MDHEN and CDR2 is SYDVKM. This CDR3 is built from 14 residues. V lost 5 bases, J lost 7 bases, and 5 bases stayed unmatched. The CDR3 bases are TGTGCCAGCAGTAACAGGGGGCGGGACGGGGAGCTGTTTTTT. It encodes CASSNRGRDGELFF.

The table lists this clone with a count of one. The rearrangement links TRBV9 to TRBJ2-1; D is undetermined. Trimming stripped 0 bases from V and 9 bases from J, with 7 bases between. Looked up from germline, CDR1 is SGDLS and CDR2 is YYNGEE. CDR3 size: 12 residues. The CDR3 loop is CASSVVRGEQFF. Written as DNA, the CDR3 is TGTGCCAGCAGCGTAGTTAGAGGTGAGCAGTTCTTC.

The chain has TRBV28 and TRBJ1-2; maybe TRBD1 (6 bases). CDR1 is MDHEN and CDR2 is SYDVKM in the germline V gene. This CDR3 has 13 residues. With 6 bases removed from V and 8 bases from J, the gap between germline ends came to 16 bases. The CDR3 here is CASRQQGTRGYTF. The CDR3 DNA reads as TGTGCCAGCAGACAACAGGGTACGAGAGGCTACACCTTC.

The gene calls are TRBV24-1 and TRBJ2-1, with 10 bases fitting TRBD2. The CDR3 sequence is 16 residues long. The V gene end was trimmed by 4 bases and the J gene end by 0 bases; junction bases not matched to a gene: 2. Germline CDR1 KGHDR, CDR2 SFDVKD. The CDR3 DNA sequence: TGTGCCACCAGTGAGGCTAGCGGGGGCTCCTACAATGAGCAGTTCTTC. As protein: CATSEASGGSYNEQFF.

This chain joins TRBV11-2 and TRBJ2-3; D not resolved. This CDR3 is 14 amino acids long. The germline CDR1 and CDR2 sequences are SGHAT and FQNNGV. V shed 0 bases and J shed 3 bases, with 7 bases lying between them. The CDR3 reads CASSLDRNTDTQYF. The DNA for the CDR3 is TGTGCCAGCAGCTTAGACAGAAATACAGATACGCAGTATTTT.

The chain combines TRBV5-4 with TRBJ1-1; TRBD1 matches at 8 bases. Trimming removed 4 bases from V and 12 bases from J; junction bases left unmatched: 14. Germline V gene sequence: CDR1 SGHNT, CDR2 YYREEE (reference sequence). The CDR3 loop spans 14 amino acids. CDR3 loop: CASSVDRQGRPPFF. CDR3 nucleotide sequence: TGTGCCAGCAGCGTTGATCGACAGGGGCGCCCCCCTTTCTTT.

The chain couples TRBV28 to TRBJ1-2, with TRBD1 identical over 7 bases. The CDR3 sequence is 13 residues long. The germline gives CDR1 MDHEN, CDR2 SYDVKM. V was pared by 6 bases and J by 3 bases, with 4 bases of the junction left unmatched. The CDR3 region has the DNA TGTGCCAGCAGAAACACAGGGGACTATGGCTACACCTTC. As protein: CASRNTGDYGYTF.

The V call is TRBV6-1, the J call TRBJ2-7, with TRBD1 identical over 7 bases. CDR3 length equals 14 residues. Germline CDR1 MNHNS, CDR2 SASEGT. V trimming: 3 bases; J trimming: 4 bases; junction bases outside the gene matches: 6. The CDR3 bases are TGTGCCAGCAGTGAGGACAGGTTTCGATACGAGCAGTACTTC. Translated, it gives CASSEDRFRYEQYF.

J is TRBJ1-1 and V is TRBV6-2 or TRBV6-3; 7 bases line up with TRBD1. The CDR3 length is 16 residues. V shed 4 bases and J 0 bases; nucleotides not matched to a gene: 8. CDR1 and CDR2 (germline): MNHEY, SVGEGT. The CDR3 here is CASSFHRGKVNTEAFF. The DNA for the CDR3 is TGTGCCAGCAGTTTTCACAGGGGAAAAGTGAACACTGAAGCTTTCTTT.

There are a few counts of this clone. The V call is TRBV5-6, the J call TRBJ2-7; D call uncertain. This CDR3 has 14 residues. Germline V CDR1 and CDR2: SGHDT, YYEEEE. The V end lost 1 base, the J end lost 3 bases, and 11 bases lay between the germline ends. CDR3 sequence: CASSLFATRYEQYF. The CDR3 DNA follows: TGTGCCAGCAGCTTGTTTGCGACTCGCTACGAGCAGTACTTC.

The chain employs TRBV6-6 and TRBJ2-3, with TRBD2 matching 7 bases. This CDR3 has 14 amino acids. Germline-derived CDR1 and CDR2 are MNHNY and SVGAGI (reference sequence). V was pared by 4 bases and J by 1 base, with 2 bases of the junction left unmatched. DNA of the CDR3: TGTGCCAGCAGTTGGGGGGGAGGCACAGATACGCAGTATTTT. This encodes CASSWGGGTDTQYF.

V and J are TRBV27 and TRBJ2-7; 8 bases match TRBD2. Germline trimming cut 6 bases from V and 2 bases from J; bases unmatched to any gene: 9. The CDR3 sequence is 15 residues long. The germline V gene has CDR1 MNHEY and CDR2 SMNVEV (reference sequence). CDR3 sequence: CASSTLAGPPYEQYF. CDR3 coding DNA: TGTGCCAGCAGCACCTTAGCGGGGCCCCCCTACGAGCAGTACTTC.

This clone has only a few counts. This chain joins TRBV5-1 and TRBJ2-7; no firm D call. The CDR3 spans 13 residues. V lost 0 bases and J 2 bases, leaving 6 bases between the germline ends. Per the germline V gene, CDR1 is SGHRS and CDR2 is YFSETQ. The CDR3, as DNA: TGCGCCAGCAGCTTGGGACTGACCTACGAGCAGTACTTC. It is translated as CASSLGLTYEQYF. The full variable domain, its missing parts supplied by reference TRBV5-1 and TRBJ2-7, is KAGVTQTPRYLIKTRGQQVTLSCSPISGHRSVSWYQQTPGQGLQFLFEYFSETQRNKGNFPGRFSGRQFSNSRSEMNVSTLELGDSALYLCASSLGLTYEQYFGPGTRLTVT.

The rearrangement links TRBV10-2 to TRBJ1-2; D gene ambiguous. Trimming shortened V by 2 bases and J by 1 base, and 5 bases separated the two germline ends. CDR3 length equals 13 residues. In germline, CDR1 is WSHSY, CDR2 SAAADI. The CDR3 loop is CASSEGGNYGYTF. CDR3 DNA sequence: TGCGCCAGCAGTGAGGGCGGTAACTATGGCTACACCTTC.